This is a list of T cell receptor beta chains from one sample in a study of tumor-infiltrating lymphocytes in primary liver carcinoma. TCRdb re-analysed the multiplex PCR reads in MiXCR, keeping a single row per CDR3 protein. This table has about 100,000 distinct CDR3 sequences, almost 70% appearing once. Sequences were obtained from liver tumor tissue from sampling region 5. These receptors were collected from a woman aged 60-70 years with primary liver carcinoma and hepatitis B virus infection. CDR3s include the opening cysteine and the closing phenylalanine or tryptophan. A D gene is named only where the DNA matches it firmly. Some rows mark clone size as missing; the rest say once, few, many or name a class of expanded clone.

j_call: TRBJ1-2; d_call: TRBD1; clone_size: many; v_call: TRBV6-6; cdr3_aa: CASSYSTGHGYTF; cdr3_nt: TGTGCCAGCAGTTACTCGACAGGGCATGGCTACACCTTC
j_call: TRBJ2-7; d_call: TRBD1; clone_size: many; v_call: TRBV4-1; cdr3_aa: CASSQGGQGYYEQYF; cdr3_nt: TGCGCCAGCAGCCAAGGGGGACAGGGCTACTACGAGCAGTACTTC
j_call: TRBJ2-3; d_call: TRBD1; clone_size: .; v_call: TRBV28; cdr3_aa: CASSSPGQGQVDTQYF; cdr3_nt: TGTGCCAGCAGTTCTCCGGGACAGGGACAGGTGGATACGCAGTATTTT
j_call: TRBJ2-5; d_call: .; clone_size: once; v_call: TRBV11-2; cdr3_aa: CASSLEFRVEAQYF; cdr3_nt: TGTGCAAGTAGCTTAGAGTTCAGGGTTGAGGCCCAATACTTC
j_call: TRBJ1-1; d_call: TRBD1; clone_size: .; v_call: TRBV11-3; cdr3_aa: CACSLGQGATVGAFF; cdr3_nt: TGTGCTTGCAGCCTGGGACAGGGGGCGACGGTTGGAGCTTTCTTT
j_call: TRBJ2-7; d_call: .; clone_size: .; v_call: TRBV5-6; cdr3_aa: CATSLPATRNEQYF; cdr3_nt: TGTGCCACCAGCTTACCAGCAACCAGGAACGAGCAGTACTTC
j_call: TRBJ2-5; d_call: .; clone_size: .; v_call: TRBV11-2; cdr3_aa: CASSPTNVQETQHF; cdr3_nt: TGTGCCAGCAGCCCCACTAACGTCCAAGAGACCCAGCACTTC
j_call: TRBJ2-2; d_call: TRBD2; clone_size: .; v_call: TRBV5-1; cdr3_aa: CASSLAGAGGLTGELSF; cdr3_nt: TGTGCCAGCAGCCTGGCCGGAGCGGGAGGATTAACCGGGGAGCTGTCTTTC
j_call: TRBJ1-5; d_call: .; clone_size: .; v_call: TRBV28; cdr3_aa: CASSPTWTNQPQHF; cdr3_nt: TGTGCCAGCAGCCCCACATGGACCAATCAGCCCCAGCATTTT
j_call: TRBJ2-1; d_call: .; clone_size: many; v_call: TRBV30; cdr3_aa: CAWSVVEGDKRARSSYNEQFF; cdr3_nt: TGTGCCTGGAGTGTGGTTGAGGGGGACAAGCGGGCACGGAGCTCCTACAATGAGCAGTTCTTC
j_call: TRBJ2-2; d_call: .; clone_size: .; v_call: TRBV5-1; cdr3_aa: CATSFQGNTRELFF; cdr3_nt: TGCGCCACCAGCTTTCAGGGGAACACCAGGGAGCTGTTTTTT
j_call: TRBJ2-1; d_call: TRBD2; clone_size: few; v_call: TRBV11-2; cdr3_aa: CASSRWTSGLENERFF; cdr3_nt: TGTGCCAGCAGTCGGTGGACTAGCGGGTTAGAAAATGAGCGGTTCTTC
j_call: TRBJ2-4; d_call: .; clone_size: many; v_call: TRBV7-8; cdr3_aa: CASSPSRELDKNIQYF; cdr3_nt: TGTGCCAGCAGCCCCTCTCGGGAATTGGACAAAAACATTCAGTACTTC